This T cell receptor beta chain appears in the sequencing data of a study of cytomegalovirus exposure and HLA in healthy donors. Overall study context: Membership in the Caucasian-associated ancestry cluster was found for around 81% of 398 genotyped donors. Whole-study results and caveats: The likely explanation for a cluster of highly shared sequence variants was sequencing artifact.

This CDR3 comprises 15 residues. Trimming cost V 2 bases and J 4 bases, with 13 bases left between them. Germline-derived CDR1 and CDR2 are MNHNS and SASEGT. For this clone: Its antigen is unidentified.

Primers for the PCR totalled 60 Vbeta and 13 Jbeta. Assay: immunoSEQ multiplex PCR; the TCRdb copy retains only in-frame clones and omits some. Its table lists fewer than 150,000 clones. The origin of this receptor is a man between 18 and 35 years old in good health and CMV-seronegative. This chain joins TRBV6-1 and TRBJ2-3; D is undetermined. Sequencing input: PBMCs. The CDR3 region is CASSEFETRADTQYF. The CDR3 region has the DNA TGTGCCAGCAGTGAATTCGAGACCCGGGCAGATACGCAGTATTTT.